The sequence of this T cell receptor (beta chain) was determined in a study of T cell responses to AZD1222 COVID-19 vaccine. Regarding the study as a whole: Just 6 or 7 people given AZD1222 tested seropositive at baseline. Sampled repertoires all dated from after the peak T cell response. Donors were mostly white British, more females; clonal diversity possibly underestimated. Along spike, vaccine-associated CD4 TCRs were found throughout, with dominance at 160-218 and 743-854.

This CDR3 contains 13 residues. CDR1 LNHDA and CDR2 SQIVND come from the germline V gene (reference sequence). V gave up 3 bases and J gave up 4 bases; unmatched junction bases: 2. The assay was immunoSEQ multiplex PCR, and TCRdb's table has in-frame clones only and misses some. The sample lists roughly 150,000 clones, around 89% occurring once. Comments on this clone: Its specificity is unknown.

The material was peripheral blood, obtained on day 0 of AZD1222 vaccination. This clonotype originated in an adult in good health. The gene calls are TRBV19 and TRBJ1-1; 7 bases align to TRBD1. CDR3 coding DNA: TGTGCCAGTAGTATGAACAGGGGCACTGAAGCTTTCTTT. Translated, it gives CASSMNRGTEAFF.